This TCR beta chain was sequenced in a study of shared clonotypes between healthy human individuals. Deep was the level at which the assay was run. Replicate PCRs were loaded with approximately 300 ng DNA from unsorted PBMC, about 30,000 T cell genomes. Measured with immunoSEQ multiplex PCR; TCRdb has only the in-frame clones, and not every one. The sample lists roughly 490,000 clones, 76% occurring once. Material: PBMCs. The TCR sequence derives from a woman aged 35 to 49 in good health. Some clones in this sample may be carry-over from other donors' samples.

The CDR3 region is CASSPGLAGDEQYF. The DNA for the CDR3 is TGTGCCAGCAGCCCGGGACTAGCGGGAGACGAGCAGTACTTC. The V call is TRBV11-3, the J call TRBJ2-7; 14 bases align to TRBD2. The V gene's germline CDR1 is SGHNT and CDR2 YENEEA. The CDR3 extends over 14 amino acids. V shed 5 bases, J shed 5 bases, and the junction held 2 bases outside the gene matches.